One sample yielded the 18 T cell receptor beta chains listed below, sequenced in a study of OX40 agonist ivuxolimab in advanced cancers. TCRdb keeps only in-frame clones here, not all; method: immunoSEQ multiplex PCR. The repertoire includes more than 50,000 clones, 65% to 85% of them detected once, and approximately 4.2% sits in the top ten. The sample in question was CD4+ or CD8+ T cells sorted from blood, obtained in a trial of the OX40 agonist ivuxolimab. Receptors were obtained from an adult with an advanced solid tumor such as melanoma, head and neck, liver or kidney cancer.

This clone appeared a single time. The chain uses TRBV6-5 and TRBJ2-5; TRBD2 matches at 8 bases. The V gene's germline CDR1 is MNHEY and CDR2 SVGAGI. The CDR3 sequence is 15 residues long. V trimming: 0 bases; J trimming: 5 bases; junction bases outside the gene matches: 5. The CDR3 reads CASSYSMRGAETQYF. The CDR3 DNA sequence: TGTGCCAGCAGTTACTCGATGCGGGGGGCGGAGACCCAGTACTTC.

The CDR3 is CATQGNGELFF. The CDR3 DNA reads as TGTGCCACTCAAGGGAACGGGGAGCTGTTTTTT. V gene TRBV10-3 combines with J gene TRBJ2-2; D not resolved. There are 11 residues in the CDR3. Germline assignment: CDR1 ENHRY and CDR2 SYGVKD. Trimming took 10 bases from V and 7 from J, leaving 10 bases between them.

V gene TRBV6-5 combines with J gene TRBJ1-1; 7 bases match TRBD1. CDR1 MNHEY and CDR2 SVGAGI come from the germline V gene. This CDR3 is 14 amino acids long. V shed 10 bases, J shed 3 bases, and the junction held 11 bases outside the gene matches. This chain's CDR3 is CATEGAQGHTEAFF. The DNA of the CDR3 is TGTGCCACCGAGGGGGCACAGGGCCACACTGAAGCTTTCTTT.

This clone showed up just once. The chain employs TRBV28 and TRBJ1-3; 8 positions agree with TRBD1. The V segment lost 1 base and the J segment 4 bases; nucleotides outside the gene matches: 3. In germline, CDR1 is MDHEN, CDR2 SYDVKM. The CDR3 is 15 amino acids. The chain's CDR3 is CASSLSGQGGNTIYF. DNA of the CDR3: TGTGCCAGCAGTTTATCCGGACAGGGAGGAAACACCATATATTTT.

The chain has TRBV7-2 and TRBJ1-5, with 9 positions matching TRBD1. This CDR3 has 15 amino acids. Germline V gene lookup returns CDR1 SGHTA and CDR2 FQGNSA. The junction had 10 bases not matched to a gene; V was cut back by 5 bases and J by 8 bases. Written as DNA, the CDR3 is TGTGCCAGCAGCCCAGGGACAGGGAGGGCAGAGCCCCAGCATTTT. It is translated as CASSPGTGRAEPQHF.

The rearrangement joins TRBV5-1 to TRBJ2-5, with D perhaps matching TRBD1 or TRBD2 (5 bases each). CDR3 length equals 14 residues. Germline V gives CDR1 SGHRS, CDR2 YFSETQ. With 0 bases removed from V and 7 bases from J, the gap between germline ends came to 13 bases. The CDR3 protein is CASSLDPGDGTQYF. The CDR3 DNA reads TGCGCCAGCAGCTTGGACCCTGGGGACGGGACCCAGTACTTC.

V and J are TRBV11-2 and TRBJ2-5; 7 bases match TRBD2. The J call is doubtful: the DNA matches TRBJ2-7 better. The CDR3 has 15 residues. The germline gives CDR1 SGHAT, CDR2 FQNNGV. CDR3 sequence (DNA): TGTGCCAGCAGCTTAGCGGGAGGATCCTCCTACGAGCAGTACTTC. Its protein product is CASSLAGGSSYEQYF.

This clone was recorded a few times. The chain's CDR3 is CASSPRDYSYEQYF. The CDR3 DNA follows: TGTGCCAGCAGCCCGCGGGACTACTCCTACGAGCAGTACTTC. This sequence joins TRBV11-1 and TRBJ2-7; 7 bases are shared with TRBD2. Germline V CDR1 and CDR2: SGHAT, FQDESV (reference sequence). CDR3 size: 14 residues. V shed 5 bases, J shed 0 bases, and the junction held 4 bases outside the gene matches. The entire variable domain, with the rest obtained from reference TRBV11-1 and TRBJ2-7, is as follows: EAEVAQSPRYKITEKSQAVAFWCDPISGHATLYWYRQILGQGPELLVQFQDESVVDDSQLPKDRFSAERLKGVDSTLKIQPAELGDSAMYLCASSPRDYSYEQYFGPGTRLTVT.

The chain couples TRBV19 to TRBJ2-5; a possible D gene is TRBD1 (6 bases). Trimming removed 4 bases from V and 1 base from J, with 13 bases in between. The CDR3 spans 15 residues. Germline CDR1 reads LNHDA; CDR2 reads SQIVND (reference sequence). The CDR3 DNA is TGTGCCAGTAGTAGCTACAGGACAGCCCAAGAGACCCAGTACTTC. It specifies CASSSYRTAQETQYF.

Here the CDR3 DNA reads TGTGCCACCAGCAGAGACGCTAGCGGGAGTTCCGTCGACAATGAGCAGTTCTTC. Translation: CATSRDASGSSVDNEQFF. The chain uses TRBV15 and TRBJ2-1; 10 nucleotides match TRBD2. The CDR3 length is 18 residues. After removal of 0 bases from V and 5 bases from J, the junction contained 10 bases not matched to a gene. Germline V gives CDR1 LNHNV, CDR2 YYDKDF (reference sequence).

V gene TRBV18 combines with J gene TRBJ2-5; a weak D match, TRBD1 (6 bases). Trimming took off 4 bases at V and 3 bases at J, with 12 bases between the two ends. The CDR3 is 14 amino acids. Germline V gene lookup returns CDR1 KGHSH and CDR2 LQKENI. CDR3 amino acids: CASSLGARKETQYF. Written as DNA, the CDR3 is TGTGCCAGCTCACTGGGGGCAAGGAAAGAGACCCAGTACTTC.

The chain uses TRBV2 and TRBJ2-1; a weak D match, TRBD1 (7 bases). The CDR3 runs to 16 residues. The V and J ends lost 6 bases and 1 base respectively, with 16 bases between them. CDR1 and CDR2 from the germline V gene are SNHLY and FYNNEI. Here the CDR3 DNA reads TGTGCCAGCAGGGAGGGGGCCGGGCAGTCCTACAATGAGCAGTTCTTC. Translating it yields CASREGAGQSYNEQFF.

V usage is TRBV10-3 and J usage is TRBJ2-7; TRBD2 is a possible D gene (6 bases). Trimming stripped 5 bases from V and 3 bases from J, with 17 bases between. CDR3 length: 15 amino acids. Germline CDR1 and CDR2: ENHRY and SYGVKD. The DNA for the CDR3 is TGTGCCATCAGTCCCCTGGGGGGTCTTAACTACGAGCAGTACTTC. Its protein product is CAISPLGGLNYEQYF.

The chain carries TRBV5-1 and TRBJ2-3, with 11 bases aligning to TRBD2. This CDR3 is 16 amino acids long. V lost 0 bases and J lost 5; bases outside the gene matches: 5. CDR1 and CDR2 from the germline V gene are SGHRS and YFSETQ. The CDR3 bases are TGCGCCAGCAGCTTGGGACTAGCGGGACGTCGAGATACGCAGTATTTT. It is translated as CASSLGLAGRRDTQYF.

The chain employs TRBV19 and TRBJ2-1, with 16 bases lining up with TRBD2. The V segment lost 5 bases and the J segment 7 bases; nucleotides outside the gene matches: 5. This CDR3 spans 16 amino acids. CDR1 LNHDA and CDR2 SQIVND come from the germline V gene (reference sequence). CDR3 residues: CASSPGGLAGGNEQFF. The CDR3 DNA follows: TGTGCCAGTAGTCCCGGGGGACTAGCGGGAGGGAATGAGCAGTTCTTC.

CDR3 DNA: TGTGCCAGCAGCTTAGTTTCGGGAGCCGGGGCCAACGTCCTGACTTTC. Residues: CASSLVSGAGANVLTF. V is TRBV7-3 and J is TRBJ2-6, with D tentatively TRBD2 (6 bases). The CDR3 has 16 residues. V lost 2 bases and J lost 4, with 12 bases in between. Per germline, CDR1 SGHTA and CDR2 FQGTGA.

The chain recombines TRBV9 with TRBJ2-3; TRBD1 agrees at 7 bases. The CDR3 covers 14 residues. After removal of 6 bases from V and 3 bases from J, the junction contained 7 bases not matched to a gene. From germline, CDR1 is SGDLS and CDR2 YYNGEE. CDR3 amino acids: CASTKGGGTDTQYF. Written as DNA, the CDR3 is TGTGCCAGCACCAAAGGGGGCGGAACAGATACGCAGTATTTT.

The V call is TRBV28, the J call TRBJ2-7, with 8 bases identical to TRBD2. This CDR3 is 15 amino acids long. Germline V gene lookup returns CDR1 MDHEN and CDR2 SYDVKM. V lost 7 bases to trimming and J lost 3 bases; unmatched junction nucleotides: 11. The CDR3 coding sequence is TGTGCCAGCACCTCCCCCGGCGGGGGGCACTACGAGCAGTACTTC. This gives the protein CASTSPGGGHYEQYF. The variable domain in full, with the rest retrieved from reference TRBV28 and TRBJ2-7, is DVKVTQSSRYLVKRTGEKVFLECVQDMDHENMFWYRQDPGLGLRLIYFSYDVKMKEKGDIPEGYSVSREKKERFSLILESASTNQTSMYLCASTSPGGGHYEQYFGPGTRLTVT.